Listed below are T cell receptor beta chains from one sample, sequenced in a study of stem cell transplantation in POMP-related autoinflammatory disease. Profiled with immunoSEQ multiplex PCR; TCRdb holds only in-frame clones, not every one. The sample shows over 30,000 clones, roughly 88% of them seen only once. The sample in question was CD4+ T cells from PBMCs, obtained before stem cell transplantation. Receptors were obtained from a human donor with POMP-related autoinflammation and immune dysregulation (PRAID). Both conserved end residues are part of each CDR3. The order of the fields is J gene, D gene, V gene, CDR3 protein. The D gene is left open where the match is weak.

>TRBJ2-3|-|TRBV7-3
CASSLGLAPSTDTQYF
>TRBJ1-5|-|TRBV5-6
CASSLAQGYQPQHF
>TRBJ1-1|-|TRBV28
CASSLQGEAFF
>TRBJ2-3|-|TRBV5-1
CASSFQGGRADTQYF
>TRBJ1-5|-|TRBV6-1
CASGRRQGGGAQHF
>TRBJ2-3|-|TRBV4-2
CASSQDLDTQYF
>TRBJ2-7|TRBD1|TRBV6-5
CASSYTGQGFYEQYF
>TRBJ2-3|-|TRBV29-1
CSVVGIQITDTQYF
>TRBJ2-3|TRBD2|TRBV7-6
CASSSTRLASTDTQYF
>TRBJ2-6|-|TRBV5-1
CASSSGRSGANVLTF
>TRBJ1-1|-|TRBV29-1
CSVGRAMNTEAFF
>TRBJ2-5|-|TRBV6-1
CASSEARAETQYF
>TRBJ1-1|-|TRBV4-1
CASSHREGDWNTEAFF
>TRBJ2-3|-|TRBV28
CASSFGSITDTQYF
>TRBJ1-5|-|TRBV28
CASSLFRGTQPQHF
>TRBJ1-4|-|TRBV18
CASSPSSATNEKLFF
>TRBJ1-1|-|TRBV25-1
CASSETGGSTEAFF
>TRBJ2-7|-|TRBV28
CASSLSHEQYF
>TRBJ2-7|TRBD1|TRBV6-5
CASSSPGTGSYEQYF
>TRBJ1-2|TRBD1|TRBV2
CASRRRPGGMAYGYTF
>TRBJ1-2|-|TRBV5-1
CASSLTVNYGYTF
>TRBJ2-5|-|TRBV28
CASSHQGRETQYF
>TRBJ2-1|-|TRBV7-3
CASSLGRPYNEQFF
>TRBJ2-5|-|TRBV2
CASSEQGLYQETQYF
>TRBJ2-1|-|TRBV18
CASSPPSGSLSYNEQFF
>TRBJ1-3|-|TRBV7-9
CASRQTGSGNTIYF
>TRBJ1-5|-|TRBV5-5
CASSSGEEGWSQPQHF
>TRBJ1-1|-|TRBV5-1
CASSPPGSLNTEAFF
>TRBJ1-5|-|TRBV6-1
CASSERHPGPDQPQHF
>TRBJ1-1|TRBD1|TRBV9
CASSGGQPINEAFF
>TRBJ2-1|-|TRBV5-6
CASSLVGVGHEQFF